The 5 T cell receptor beta chains reported below all come from one sample, sequenced in a study of radiotherapy plus CTLA-4 blockade in lung cancer. Assay used: immunoSEQ multiplex PCR; TCRdb lists only in-frame clones, some missing. The sample contains over 60,000 clones, around nine tenths of which appear only once. This material consisted of peripheral blood, taken from a patient treated with radiotherapy plus ipilimumab. The receptors were gathered from a human donor with non-small cell lung cancer that progressed on radiotherapy plus ipilimumab.

The V call is TRBV4-1, the J call TRBJ2-1; 7 nucleotides match TRBD2. V lost 0 bases and J lost 2; bases outside the gene matches: 7. This CDR3 is 17 amino acids long. Germline assignment: CDR1 MGHRA and CDR2 YSYEKL. The CDR3 nucleotides read TGCGCCAGCAGCCAAGATTGGGGGGGAGAAACCTACAATGAGCAGTTCTTC. It specifies CASSQDWGGETYNEQFF.

This chain connects TRBV6-5 to TRBJ1-4; maybe TRBD1 (6 bases). V was pared by 0 bases and J by 8 bases, with 13 bases between. Germline CDR1 reads MNHEY; CDR2 reads SVGAGI. The CDR3 length is 15 residues. The CDR3 region has the DNA TGTGCCAGCAGTTACTCCTCAGGGGAGGGCGAAAAACTGTTTTTT. It yields the protein CASSYSSGEGEKLFF.

The rearrangement uses TRBV5-6 and TRBJ2-3; no firm D call. This CDR3 region has 16 residues. Germline V gene data show CDR1 as SGHDT and CDR2 as YYEEEE. The V gene lost 0 bases and the J gene lost 6 bases, with 17 bases spanning the gap. The CDR3 sequence is CASSLGSIAPRDTQYF. The CDR3 DNA is TGTGCCAGCAGCTTGGGTAGTATTGCTCCTCGGGATACGCAGTATTTT.

The J gene is TRBJ2-7, the V gene TRBV5-1, with 9 positions matching TRBD1. There are 16 residues in the CDR3. Per the germline V gene, CDR1 is SGHRS and CDR2 is YFSETQ. V dropped 0 bases and J dropped 4; count of bases not matched to a gene: 8. The CDR3 nucleotides read TGCGCCAGCAGCTTGGAATTGGGGACAGGGACTTACGAGCAGTACTTC. This translates into CASSLELGTGTYEQYF.

This chain uses TRBV5-4 with TRBJ2-4, with D tentatively TRBD1 (5 bases). Trimming cost V 0 bases and J 2 bases, with 15 bases left between them. This CDR3 comprises 17 residues. The germline CDR1 and CDR2 sequences are SGHNT and YYREEE (reference sequence). The DNA of the CDR3 is TGTGCCAGCAGCTTGGGGGGCCTCGAGTTTACCAAAAACATTCAGTACTTC. It is translated as CASSLGGLEFTKNIQYF.